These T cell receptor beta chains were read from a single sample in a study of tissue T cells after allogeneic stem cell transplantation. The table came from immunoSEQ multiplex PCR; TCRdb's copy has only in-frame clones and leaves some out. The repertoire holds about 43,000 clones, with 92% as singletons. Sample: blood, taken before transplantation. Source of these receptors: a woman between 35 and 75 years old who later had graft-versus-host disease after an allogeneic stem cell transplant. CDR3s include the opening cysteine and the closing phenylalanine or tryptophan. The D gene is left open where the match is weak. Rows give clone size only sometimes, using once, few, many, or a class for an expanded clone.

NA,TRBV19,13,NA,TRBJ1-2,TGTGCCAGTAGTCACTATGACTCAGGGGGCTACACCTTC,CASSHYDSGGYTF
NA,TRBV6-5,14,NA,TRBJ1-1,TGTGCCAGCAGCGCAACAGGACTCGGTGGGGAAGCTTTCTTT,CASSATGLGGEAFF
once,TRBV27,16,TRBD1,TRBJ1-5,TGTGCCAGCAGTTCTCGACAGGGCCTTAGCAATCAGCCCCAGCATTTT,CASSSRQGLSNQPQHF
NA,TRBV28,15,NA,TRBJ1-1,TGTGCCAGCAGGAAGAAGGAGACAGGGAACACTGAAGCTTTCTTT,CASRKKETGNTEAFF
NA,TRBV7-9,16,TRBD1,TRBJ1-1,TGTGCCAGCAGCGCCTCGACAGGGGGGTTCGACACTGAAGCTTTCTTT,CASSASTGGFDTEAFF
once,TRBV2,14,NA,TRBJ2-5,TGTGCCAGCCAACGAGACAGGAGTCAAGAGACCCAGTACTTC,CASQRDRSQETQYF
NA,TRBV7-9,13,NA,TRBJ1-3,TGTGCCAGCAGCTTACAGGAGGGAAACACCATATATTTT,CASSLQEGNTIYF
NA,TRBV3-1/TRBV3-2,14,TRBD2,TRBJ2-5,TGTGCCAGCGGGCTAGCGGGGCCCCAAGAGACCCAGTACTTC,CASGLAGPQETQYF
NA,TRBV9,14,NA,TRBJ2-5,TGTGCCCCCAGCGGTACTAGGGGGGGGGAGACCCAGTACTTC,CAPSGTRGGETQYF
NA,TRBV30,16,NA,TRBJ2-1,TGTGCCCGAAACCCCCTCCGGGCGGGATCTTACAATGAGCAGTTCTTC,CARNPLRAGSYNEQFF
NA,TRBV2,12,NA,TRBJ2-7,TGTGCCAGCCGCCGGGCGGCTGGGGAGCAGTACTTC,CASRRAAGEQYF
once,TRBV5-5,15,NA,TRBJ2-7,TGTGCCAGCAGCCCCGAAGGGGCGACATTCTACGAGCAGTACTTC,CASSPEGATFYEQYF
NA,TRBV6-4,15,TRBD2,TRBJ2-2,TGTGCCAGCAGTGAGACTAGCGGAAACACCGGGGAGCTGTTTTTT,CASSETSGNTGELFF
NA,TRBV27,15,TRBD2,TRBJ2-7,TGTGCCAGCAGTTTGAGGGCGGGAGGACCCTACGAGCAGTACTTC,CASSLRAGGPYEQYF
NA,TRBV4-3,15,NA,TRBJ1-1,TGCGCCAGCAGCCCGGCGGCAGGGAAAGGCACTGAAGCTTTCTTT,CASSPAAGKGTEAFF
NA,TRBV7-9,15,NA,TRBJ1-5,TGTGCCAGCGGAGGGATGGACGGGAAAATTGGGCCCCAGCATTTT,CASGGMDGKIGPQHF
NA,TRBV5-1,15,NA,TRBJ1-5,TGCGCCAGCAGCTTGGGAGGGAATAGCAATCAGCCCCAGCATTTT,CASSLGGNSNQPQHF
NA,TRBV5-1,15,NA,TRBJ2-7,TGCGCCAGCAGCTTGACCCCCGGGACAACCTACGAGCAGTACTTC,CASSLTPGTTYEQYF
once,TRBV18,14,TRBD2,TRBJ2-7,TGTGCCAGCTCCCCCGGGAGGGCCCGGGGCGAGCAGTACTTC,CASSPGRARGEQYF
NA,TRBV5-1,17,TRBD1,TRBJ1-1,TGCGCCAGCAGGCCGGGACAGGGGTATGTGGTGAACACTGAAGCTTTCTTT,CASRPGQGYVVNTEAFF
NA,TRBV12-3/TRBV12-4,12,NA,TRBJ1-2,TGTGCCAGCAGCGCTGACAGATATGGCTACACCTTC,CASSADRYGYTF